This section outlines one T cell receptor (beta chain) sequence together with its context. This clonotype was observed at least ten times. Its antigen specificity is not known. No much larger clone is present one base from it, and per-base qualities are unavailable. Measured from the cysteine to the phenylalanine, the CDR3 is 16 residues long. Only the CDR3 DNA is retained, 48 bases long and in frame from the first base. Ends trimmed: V by 1 base, J by 3 bases; bases unmatched to a gene: 5. From the germline V gene, CDR1 is SGHTA and CDR2 is FQGNSA. This sample stems from a study of breast tumors, draining lymph nodes, adjacent tissues (dated by TCRdb to 2016 to 2017). Regarding the study in general: Breast cancer patients provided tumor, adjacent nontumor tissue and axillary lymph nodes, and the study compared the TCR beta repertoires across these three sources. In human breast cancer, the study set out to evaluate how tumor, surrounding tissue and draining lymph node repertoires relate to one another and whether T cells may move between these sites.

What the work shows at the level of the full study, not this receptor alone: The data were considered consistent with the idea that most tumor T cells come from the lymph node and then expand in tumor tissue. Tumor T-cell repertoires showed less diversity than lymph node repertoires and more diversity than nontumor tissue repertoires, and tumor T-cell repertoires showed preferential V and J gene usage. In luminal-like breast cancer, tumor and nontumor tissue repertoires resembled each other significantly more than in basal-like breast cancer. The study presented the conclusion that tumor T cells originate in lymph nodes as consistent with a hypothesis, not as something directly demonstrated.

The axillary draining lymph nodes of breast cancer patients were the source of the lymph node samples. The run used an Illumina HiSeq 2000. Multiplex PCR amplification was used to generate the TCR beta chain libraries. High-throughput sequencing was used to analyze the amplified TCR beta chain products. Starting from the raw public reads, TCRdb applied fastp trimming at Q25, assembled clones with MiXCR and retained in-frame beta chains. Here each entry gathers all rows of one CDR3 protein and keeps the most common genes and DNA. The sample includes some 140,000 distinct CDR3 sequences, with approximately 20% observed a single time. The top ten clonotypes cover just over 2.5% of the sample.

The material sequenced was axillary lymph node tissue. Recombination connected TRBV7-2 to TRBJ2-1, and TRBD2 aligns with 8 junction nucleotides. This clonotype was obtained from a female donor with breast cancer. Some clones in this sample may be carry-over from other donors' samples. The nucleotide sequence reads as follows: TGTGCCAGCAGCTTAGTCTCCGGGACTAGCTACAATGAGCAGTTCTTC. Its amino acids are CASSLVSGTSYNEQFF.